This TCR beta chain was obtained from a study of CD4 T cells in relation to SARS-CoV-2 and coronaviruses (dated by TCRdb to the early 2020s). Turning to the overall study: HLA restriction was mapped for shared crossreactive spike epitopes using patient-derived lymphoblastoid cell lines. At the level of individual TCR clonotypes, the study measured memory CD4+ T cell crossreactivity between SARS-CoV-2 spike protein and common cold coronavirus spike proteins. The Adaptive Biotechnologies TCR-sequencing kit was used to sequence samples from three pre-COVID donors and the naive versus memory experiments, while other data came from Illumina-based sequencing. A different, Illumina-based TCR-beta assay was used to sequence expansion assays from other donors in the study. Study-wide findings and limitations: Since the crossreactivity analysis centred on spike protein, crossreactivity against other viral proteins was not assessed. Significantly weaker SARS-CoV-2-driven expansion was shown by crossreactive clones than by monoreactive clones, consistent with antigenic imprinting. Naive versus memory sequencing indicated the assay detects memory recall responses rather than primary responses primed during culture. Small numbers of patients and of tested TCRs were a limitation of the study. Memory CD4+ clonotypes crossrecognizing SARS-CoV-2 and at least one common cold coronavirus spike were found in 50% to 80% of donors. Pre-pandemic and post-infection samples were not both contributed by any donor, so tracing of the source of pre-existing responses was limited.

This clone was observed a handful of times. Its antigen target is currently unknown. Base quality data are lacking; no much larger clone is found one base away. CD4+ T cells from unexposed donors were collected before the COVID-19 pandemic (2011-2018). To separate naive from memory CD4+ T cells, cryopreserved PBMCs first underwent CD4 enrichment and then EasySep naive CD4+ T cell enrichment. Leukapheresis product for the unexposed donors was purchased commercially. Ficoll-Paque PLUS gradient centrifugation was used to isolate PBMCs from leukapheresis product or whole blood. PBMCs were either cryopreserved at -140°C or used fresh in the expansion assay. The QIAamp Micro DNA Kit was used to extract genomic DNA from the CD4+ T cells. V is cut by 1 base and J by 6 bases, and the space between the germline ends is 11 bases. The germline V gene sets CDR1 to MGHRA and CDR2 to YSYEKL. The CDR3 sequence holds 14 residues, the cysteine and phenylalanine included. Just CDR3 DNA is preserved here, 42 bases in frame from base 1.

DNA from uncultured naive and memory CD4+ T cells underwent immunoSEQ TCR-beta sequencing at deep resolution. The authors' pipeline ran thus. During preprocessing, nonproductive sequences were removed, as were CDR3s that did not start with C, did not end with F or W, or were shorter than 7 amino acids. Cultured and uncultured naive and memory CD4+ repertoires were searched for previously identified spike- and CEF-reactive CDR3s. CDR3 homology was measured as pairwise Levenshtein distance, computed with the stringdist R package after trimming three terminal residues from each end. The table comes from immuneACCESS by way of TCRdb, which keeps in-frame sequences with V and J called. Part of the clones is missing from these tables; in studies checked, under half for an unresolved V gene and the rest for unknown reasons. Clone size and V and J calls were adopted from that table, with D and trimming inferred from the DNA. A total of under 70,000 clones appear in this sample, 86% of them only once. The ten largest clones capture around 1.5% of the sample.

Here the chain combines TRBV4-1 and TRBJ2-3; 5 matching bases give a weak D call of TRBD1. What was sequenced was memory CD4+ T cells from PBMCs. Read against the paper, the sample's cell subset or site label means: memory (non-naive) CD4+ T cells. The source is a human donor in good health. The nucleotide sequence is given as TGCGCCAGCAGCCAAGGGAAGGGGTGGGATACGCAGTATTTT. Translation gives CASSQGKGWDTQYF.